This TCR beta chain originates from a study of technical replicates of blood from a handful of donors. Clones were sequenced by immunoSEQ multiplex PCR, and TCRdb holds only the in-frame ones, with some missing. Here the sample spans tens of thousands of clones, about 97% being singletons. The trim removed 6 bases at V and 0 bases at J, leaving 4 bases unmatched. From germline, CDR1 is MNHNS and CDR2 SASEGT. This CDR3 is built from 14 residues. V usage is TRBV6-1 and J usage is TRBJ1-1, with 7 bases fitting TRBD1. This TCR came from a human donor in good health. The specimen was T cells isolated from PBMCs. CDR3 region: CASRNRGLNTEAFF. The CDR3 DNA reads TGTGCCAGCAGGAACAGGGGCTTGAACACTGAAGCTTTCTTT.